This TCR beta chain came from a study of CD8 T cells in ankylosing spondylitis. Points from the study as a whole: What appeared characteristic of ankylosing spondylitis blood was a TCR beta motif of eight highly homologous variants.

TCRdb itself ran the 5' RACE reads through MiXCR, one entry per CDR3 protein. The sample includes some 800,000 distinct CDR3 sequences, about 12% of them seen just once. The table lists this clonotype with a few counts. What it binds is not known. Trimming left V 5 bases short and J 6 bases short, with 20 bases between. Germline CDR1 is SGHTA and CDR2 is FQGNSA. CDR3 length: 16 residues. Material for sequencing was blood, either unsorted or a sorted T cell fraction (not recorded which). The origin of this receptor is a male donor with ankylosing spondylitis. This rearrangement joins TRBV7-2 to TRBJ1-5; a possible D gene is TRBD1 (5 bases). The DNA of the CDR3 is TGTGCCAGCAGCCCCCGTTGGGGGGTCGGAGGTCAGCCCCAGCATTTT. Translation: CASSPRWGVGGQPQHF.